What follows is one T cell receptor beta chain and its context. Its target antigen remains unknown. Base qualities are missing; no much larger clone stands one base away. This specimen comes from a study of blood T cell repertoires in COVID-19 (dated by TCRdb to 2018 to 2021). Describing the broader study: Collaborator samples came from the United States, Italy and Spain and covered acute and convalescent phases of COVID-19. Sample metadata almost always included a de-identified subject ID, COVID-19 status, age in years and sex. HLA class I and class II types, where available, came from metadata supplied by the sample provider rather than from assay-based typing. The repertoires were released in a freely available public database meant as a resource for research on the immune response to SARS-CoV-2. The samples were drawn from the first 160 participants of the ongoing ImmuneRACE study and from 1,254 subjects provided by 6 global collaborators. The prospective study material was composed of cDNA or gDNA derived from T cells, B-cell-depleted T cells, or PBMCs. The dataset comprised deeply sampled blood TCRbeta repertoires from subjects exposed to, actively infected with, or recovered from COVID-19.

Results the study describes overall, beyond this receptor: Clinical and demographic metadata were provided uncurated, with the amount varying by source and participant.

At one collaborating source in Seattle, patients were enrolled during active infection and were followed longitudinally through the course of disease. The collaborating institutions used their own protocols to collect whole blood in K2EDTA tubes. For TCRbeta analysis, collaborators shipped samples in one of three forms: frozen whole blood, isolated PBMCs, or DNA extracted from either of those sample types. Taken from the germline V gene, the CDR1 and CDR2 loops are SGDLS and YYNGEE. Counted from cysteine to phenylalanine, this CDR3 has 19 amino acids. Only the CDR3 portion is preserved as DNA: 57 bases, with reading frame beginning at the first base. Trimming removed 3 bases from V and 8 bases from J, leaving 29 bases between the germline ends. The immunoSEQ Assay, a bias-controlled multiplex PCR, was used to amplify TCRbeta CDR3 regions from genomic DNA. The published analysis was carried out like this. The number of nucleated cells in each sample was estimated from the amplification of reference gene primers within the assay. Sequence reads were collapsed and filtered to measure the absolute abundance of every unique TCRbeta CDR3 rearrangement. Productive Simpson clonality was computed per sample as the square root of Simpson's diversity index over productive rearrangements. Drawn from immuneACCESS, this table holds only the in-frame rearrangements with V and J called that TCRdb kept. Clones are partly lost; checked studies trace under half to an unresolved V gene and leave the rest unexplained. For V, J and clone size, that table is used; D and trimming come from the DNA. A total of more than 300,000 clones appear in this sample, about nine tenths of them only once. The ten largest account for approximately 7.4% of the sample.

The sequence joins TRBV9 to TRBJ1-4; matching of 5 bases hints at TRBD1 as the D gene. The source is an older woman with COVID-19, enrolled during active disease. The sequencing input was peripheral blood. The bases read TGTGCCAGCAGCGGCCGGACAACTGGGTCGCGTGAACGACAGGAAAAACTGTTTTTT. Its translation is CASSGRTTGSRERQEKLFF. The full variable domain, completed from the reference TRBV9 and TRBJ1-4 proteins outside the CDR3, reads DSGVTQTPKHLITATGQRVTLRCSPRSGDLSVYWYQQSLDQGLQFLIQYYNGEERAKGNILERFSAQQFPDLHSELNLSSLELGDSALYFCASSGRTTGSRERQEKLFFGSGTQLSVL.